These 22 T cell receptor beta chains were all obtained from the same sample, sequenced in a study of OX40 agonist ivuxolimab in advanced cancers. TCRdb's copy holds only in-frame clones and misses some; the assay was immunoSEQ multiplex PCR. The sample holds approximately 20,000 clones; about nine tenths are singletons and the top ten take 13%. The source material was CD4+ or CD8+ T cells sorted from blood, sampled in a trial of the OX40 agonist ivuxolimab. These receptors all stem from an adult with an advanced solid tumor such as melanoma, head and neck, liver or kidney cancer.

The chain employs TRBV13 and TRBJ1-5; D perhaps matches TRBD1 (5 bases). Germline V gene data show CDR1 as PRHDT and CDR2 as FYEKMQ (reference sequence). Trimming left V 0 bases short and J 6 bases short, with 12 bases between. The CDR3 sequence is 15 residues long. The CDR3 here is CASSLGLEGSQPQHF. As DNA, the CDR3 is TGTGCCAGCAGCTTAGGCTTGGAGGGGAGTCAGCCCCAGCATTTT.

This clone was counted once. The chain is built from TRBV6-1 and TRBJ1-2; unclear D gene. Trimming pared 2 bases from V and 4 bases from J, leaving 11 bases between. The CDR3 has 14 amino acids. The germline gives CDR1 MNHNS, CDR2 SASEGT. CDR3 loop: CASSEPGVFYGYTF. The CDR3 nucleotides are TGTGCCAGCAGTGAACCGGGAGTTTTCTATGGCTACACCTTC.

The chain is built from TRBV7-8 and TRBJ1-1; 7 nucleotides match TRBD1. The CDR3 covers 17 residues. The trim removed 6 bases at V and 2 bases at J, leaving 15 bases unmatched. The germline V gene encodes CDR1 SGHVS and CDR2 FQNEAQ. CDR3 sequence: CASSSPKGGGFNTEAFF. CDR3 DNA: TGTGCCAGCAGTTCTCCTAAGGGAGGGGGCTTTAACACTGAAGCTTTCTTT. The full variable domain, its missing parts supplied by reference TRBV7-8 and TRBJ1-1, is GAGVSQSPRYKVAKRGQDVALRCDPISGHVSLFWYQQALGQGPEFLTYFQNEAQLDKSGLPSDRFFAERPEGSVSTLKIQRTQQEDSAVYLCASSSPKGGGFNTEAFFGQGTRLTVV.

The V and J genes are TRBV15 and TRBJ2-1; TRBD2 matches 10 bases. The ends lost 2 bases at V and 2 bases at J; junction bases unmatched: 6. This CDR3 is 17 amino acids long. In germline, CDR1 is LNHNV, CDR2 YYDKDF (reference sequence). CDR3 nucleotides: TGTGCCACCAGCAGACCAGCGGGGGGGTACACCTACAATGAGCAGTTCTTC. Translating it yields CATSRPAGGYTYNEQFF.

V is TRBV18 and J is TRBJ2-7; 11 bases are a match to TRBD2. This CDR3 spans 15 amino acids. Trimming at V came to 5 bases and at J to 1 base, leaving 4 bases not matched to a gene. From germline, CDR1 is KGHSH and CDR2 LQKENI. In DNA form, the CDR3 reads TGTGCCAGCTCAAGGCTAGCGGGGGGATCCTACGAGCAGTACTTC. Its protein is CASSRLAGGSYEQYF.

The chain has TRBV7-8 and TRBJ1-5; a weak D match, TRBD1 (5 bases). The CDR3 runs 15 residues. CDR1 is SGHVS, CDR2 FQNEAQ, per germline. The V end was cut by 5 bases, the J end by 2 bases, with 13 bases between. The chain's CDR3 is CASSAPWGGNQPQHF. In DNA, the CDR3 is TGTGCCAGCAGCGCCCCTTGGGGGGGCAATCAGCCCCAGCATTTT.

This chain connects TRBV14 to TRBJ2-1, with no clear D. The germline V gene encodes CDR1 SGHDN and CDR2 FVKESK. V dropped 5 bases and J dropped 7 bases, with 6 bases sitting between them. This CDR3 region has 11 residues. CDR3 DNA sequence: TGTGCCAGCAGCTTTTATAATGAGCAGTTCTTC. This gives the protein CASSFYNEQFF.

This sequence joins TRBV2 and TRBJ1-2; TRBD1 might be the D (6 bases). The CDR3 covers 16 residues. Germline lookup yields CDR1 SNHLY and CDR2 FYNNEI. V shed 7 bases and J shed 1 base, with 19 bases lying between them. The CDR3 DNA reads TGTGCCAGCATGCGGGCAGGGGAAGGGATTAACTATGGCTACACCTTC. Its protein product is CASMRAGEGINYGYTF.

The gene calls are TRBV4-1 and TRBJ2-1; 9 bases are shared with TRBD2. From germline, CDR1 is MGHRA and CDR2 YSYEKL. V gave up 4 bases and J gave up 7 bases; unmatched junction bases: 14. This CDR3 region has 17 residues. The CDR3 loop is CASSPTVSSGSQNEQFF. Written as DNA, the CDR3 is TGCGCCAGCAGCCCTACCGTGAGTAGCGGGAGTCAGAATGAGCAGTTCTTC.

This clone is judged medium-sized. The chain joins TRBV6-4 to TRBJ2-2; D uncertain. V lost 2 bases and J 2 bases, leaving 0 bases between the germline ends. Germline V lookup: CDR1 MRHNA, CDR2 SNTAGT. CDR3 length equals 12 residues. In DNA form, the CDR3 reads TGTGCCAGCAGTGACAACACCGGGGAGCTGTTTTTT. Encoded protein: CASSDNTGELFF.

This chain links TRBV7-9 with TRBJ2-1, with 9 positions matching TRBD2. Germline V gene sequence: CDR1 SEHNR, CDR2 FQNEAQ (reference sequence). The CDR3 is made up of 15 amino acids. The ends lost 4 bases at V and 6 bases at J; junction bases unmatched: 7. In DNA, the CDR3 is TGTGCCAGCAGCTCTCCGGGACTAGCCGGCAATGAGCAGTTCTTC. Translated: CASSSPGLAGNEQFF.

The V and J genes are TRBV4-1 and TRBJ1-2; possible D gene TRBD1, 6 bases. The V end was cut by 4 bases, the J end by 4 bases, with 16 bases between. The CDR3 is 15 residues long. Germline CDR1 is MGHRA and CDR2 is YSYEKL. This chain's CDR3 is CASSPNPGQPYGYTF. For the CDR3, the DNA is TGCGCCAGCAGCCCAAATCCAGGACAGCCCTATGGCTACACCTTC.

This clone was picked up a small number of times. The J gene is TRBJ1-4, the V gene TRBV6-6; D gene unclear. Trimming pared 7 bases from V and 8 bases from J, leaving 8 bases between. The germline V gene encodes CDR1 MNHNY and CDR2 SVGAGI (reference sequence). The length of the CDR3 is 11 residues. This CDR3 is CASIQQEKLFF. The CDR3, as DNA: TGTGCCAGCATCCAGCAGGAAAAACTGTTTTTT.

CDR3 sequence reads: CASIEAEGYRNTEAFF. The CDR3 nucleotides are TGTGCCAGCATCGAGGCGGAGGGGTACAGGAACACTGAAGCTTTCTTT. The chain carries TRBV28 and TRBJ1-1; a weak D match, TRBD1 (5 bases). V lost 7 bases, J lost 1 base, and 19 bases lay in between. CDR3 length: 16 residues. Germline values: CDR1 MDHEN, CDR2 SYDVKM.

This chain connects TRBV27 to TRBJ2-7, with D possibly being TRBD1 (6 bases). V shed 2 bases and J shed 5 bases, with 10 bases lying between them. Germline assignment: CDR1 MNHEY and CDR2 SMNVEV (reference sequence). CDR3 length: 13 residues. The CDR3 sequence: CASSLVKGDEQYF. The CDR3 nucleotides read TGTGCCAGCAGTTTAGTTAAGGGGGACGAGCAGTACTTC.

A few counts support this clone. The V gene is TRBV18, the J gene TRBJ1-5; tentative D call: TRBD1 (6 bases). The CDR3 runs 11 residues. Trimming shortened V by 6 bases and J by 13 bases, and 13 bases separated the two germline ends. The germline CDR1 and CDR2 sequences are KGHSH and LQKENI. CDR3 DNA: TGTGCCAGCTCGCATTCGGGACATCAGCATTTT. This encodes CASSHSGHQHF.

The rearrangement joins TRBV15 to TRBJ1-1; maybe TRBD1 (6 bases). There are 15 residues in the CDR3. Looked up from germline, CDR1 is LNHNV and CDR2 is YYDKDF (reference sequence). V was cut by 0 bases and J by 7 bases, with 15 bases left in between. CDR3 amino acids: CATSRDWGGAREAFF. CDR3 sequence (DNA): TGTGCCACCAGCAGAGATTGGGGGGGGGCACGTGAAGCTTTCTTT.

The chain combines TRBV11-2 with TRBJ2-5, with 8 nucleotides matching TRBD2. This CDR3 has 16 residues. From germline, CDR1 is SGHAT and CDR2 FQNNGV. J was trimmed by 1 base and V by 6 bases; bases with no gene match: 10. CDR3 DNA sequence: TGTGCCAGCAGGCCCGTCTCCGGGGGGGCCCAAGAGACCCAGTACTTC. Translated: CASRPVSGGAQETQYF.

The chain joins TRBV30 to TRBJ1-5; a possible D gene is TRBD1 (6 bases). Trimming took 2 bases from V and 4 from J, leaving 12 bases between them. Germline values: CDR1 GTSNPN, CDR2 SVGIG (reference sequence). The CDR3 extends over 14 amino acids. The CDR3 DNA reads as TGTGCCTGGAGTTCAGGGGATGGGAATCAGCCCCAGCATTTT. It codes for CAWSSGDGNQPQHF.

The gene calls are TRBV30 and TRBJ1-1; no firm D call. V was pared by 4 bases and J by 3 bases, with 9 bases between. CDR3 length: 12 amino acids. Germline-derived CDR1 and CDR2 are GTSNPN and SVGIG (reference sequence). CDR3 bases: TGTGCCTGGAACAGCGATGACACTGAAGCTTTCTTT. Encoded protein: CAWNSDDTEAFF.

The table lists this clone with a few counts. CDR3 protein: CASSQERRGVSNQPQHF. In nucleotides, the CDR3 is TGCGCCAGCAGCCAAGAGCGCAGGGGGGTTAGCAATCAGCCCCAGCATTTT. This chain uses TRBV4-1 with TRBJ1-5, with 7 bases matching TRBD1. Germline trimming cut 0 bases from V and 0 bases from J; bases unmatched to any gene: 5. CDR1 is MGHRA, CDR2 YSYEKL, per germline. This CDR3 comprises 17 residues.

This clone came up a few times. The chain recombines TRBV5-1 with TRBJ2-1; D is undetermined. The CDR3 runs to 15 residues. V dropped 2 bases and J dropped 0 bases, with 9 bases sitting between them. Germline-derived CDR1 and CDR2 are SGHRS and YFSETQ. CDR3 loop: CASSFLDTSYNEQFF. The CDR3 nucleotides are TGCGCCAGCAGCTTCCTGGATACCTCCTACAATGAGCAGTTCTTC.